Described below is a single TCR beta chain sequence and its context. The sample comes from a study of cytomegalovirus exposure and HLA in healthy donors. The donors gave bone marrow, and they were healthy. Vbeta (60) and Jbeta (13) primers were used in the PCR. Libraries were prepared by immunoSEQ multiplex PCR; TCRdb keeps only in-frame clonotypes and omits some of them. The repertoire has 150,000 to 200,000 clones, approximately 81% of them found once; the top ten carry more than 2%. The sequenced material came from PBMCs. This sequence originates from a man between 18 and 29 years old in good health and CMV-seropositive.

This CDR3 is CASSPTGYYEQYF. CDR3 nucleotides: TGTGCCAGCAGCCCGACAGGGTACTACGAGCAGTACTTC. The gene calls are TRBV7-9 and TRBJ2-7; 7 nucleotides agree with TRBD1. CDR1 is SEHNR and CDR2 is FQNEAQ in the germline V gene (reference sequence). V gave up 5 bases and J gave up 3 bases; unmatched junction bases: 4. This CDR3 has 13 amino acids.